This TCR beta chain was identified in a study of CD8+CD57+ T cells in acquired aplastic anemia. Study information: Sorted cells (CD4+ and CD8+) yielded DNA amounts that averaged about 3.1 ug.

A note on this clonotype: The target antigen is unknown.

Study conclusions and caveats: Simpson's diversity of CD8+ cells was not significantly different in patients compared with controls.

The germline V and J ends were trimmed by 4 bases and 3 bases, with 16 bases remaining between them. CDR3 size: 16 residues. CDR1 KGHDR and CDR2 SFDVKD come from the germline V gene. CDR3 and TCR beta VDJ profiling relied on a genomic DNA template. TCRdb used MiXCR to reprocess the reads, holding one entry per CDR3 protein. The data show 180,000 or so distinct CDR3 sequences, approximately 52% seen once. Patients who underwent sequencing had shown CD8+CD57+ cell expansion by flow cytometry. Sequenced material: sorted CD4+, CD8+, or CD8+CD57+ T cells (not recorded which) from PBMCs. The gene calls are TRBV24-1 and TRBJ2-3, with a possible D match to TRBD1 (6 bases). This TCR came from a human donor with aplastic anemia. The CDR3 spells CATSDPGKGETDTQYF. CDR3 coding DNA: TGTGCCACCAGTGACCCCGGAAAGGGGGAAACAGATACGCAGTATTTT.